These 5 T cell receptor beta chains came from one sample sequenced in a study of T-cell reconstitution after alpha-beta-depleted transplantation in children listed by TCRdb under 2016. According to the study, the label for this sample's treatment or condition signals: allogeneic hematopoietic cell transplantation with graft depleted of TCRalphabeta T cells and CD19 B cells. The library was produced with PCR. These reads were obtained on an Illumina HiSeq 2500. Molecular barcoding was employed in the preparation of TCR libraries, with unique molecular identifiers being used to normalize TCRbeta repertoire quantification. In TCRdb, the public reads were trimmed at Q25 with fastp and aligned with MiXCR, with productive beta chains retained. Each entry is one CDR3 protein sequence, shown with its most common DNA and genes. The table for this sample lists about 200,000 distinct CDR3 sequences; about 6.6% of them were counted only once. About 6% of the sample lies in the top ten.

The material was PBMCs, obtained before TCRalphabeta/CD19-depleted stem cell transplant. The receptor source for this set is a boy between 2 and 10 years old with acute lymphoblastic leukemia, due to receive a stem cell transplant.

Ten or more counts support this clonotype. The CDR3 sequence: CASSLFTGGGGYTF. The CDR3 bases are TGTGCCAGCAGTTTATTTACAGGGGGAGGCGGCTACACCTTC. This chain joins TRBV28 and TRBJ1-2; 8 bases map to TRBD1. CDR1 MDHEN and CDR2 SYDVKM come from the germline V gene. V lost 1 base, J lost 8 bases, and 6 bases stayed unmatched. The CDR3 contains 14 residues.

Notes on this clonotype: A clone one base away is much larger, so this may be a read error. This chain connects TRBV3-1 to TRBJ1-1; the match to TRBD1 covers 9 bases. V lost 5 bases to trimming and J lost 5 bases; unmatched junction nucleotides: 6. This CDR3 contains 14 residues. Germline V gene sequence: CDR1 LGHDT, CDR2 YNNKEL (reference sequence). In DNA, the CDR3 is TGTGCCAGCAGCGGAGGGACAGGGAAAACTGAAGCTTTCTTT. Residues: CASSGGTGKTEAFF.

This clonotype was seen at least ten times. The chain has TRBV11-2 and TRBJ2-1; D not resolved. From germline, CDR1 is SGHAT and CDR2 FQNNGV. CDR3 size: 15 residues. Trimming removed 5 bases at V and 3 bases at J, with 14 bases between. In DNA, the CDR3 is TGTGCCAGCAGCGCGGACCGAAACTTCTACAATGAGCAGTTCTTC. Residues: CASSADRNFYNEQFF.

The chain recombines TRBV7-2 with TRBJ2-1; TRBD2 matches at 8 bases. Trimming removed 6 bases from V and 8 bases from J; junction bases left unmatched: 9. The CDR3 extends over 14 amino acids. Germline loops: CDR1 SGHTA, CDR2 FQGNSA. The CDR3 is CASRLNSGVDEQFF. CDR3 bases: TGTGCCAGCAGGCTCAATAGCGGGGTGGATGAGCAGTTCTTC.

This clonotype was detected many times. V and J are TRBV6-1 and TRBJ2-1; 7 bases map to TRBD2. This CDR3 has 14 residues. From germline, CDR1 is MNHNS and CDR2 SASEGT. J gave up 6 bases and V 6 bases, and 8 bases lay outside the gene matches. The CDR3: CASRMSGARNEQFF. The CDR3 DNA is TGTGCCAGCAGAATGAGCGGGGCTCGCAATGAGCAGTTCTTC.